This is a list of T cell receptor beta chains from one sample in a study of blood T cell repertoires in COVID-19. Sequenced by immunoSEQ multiplex PCR; TCRdb stores in-frame clones only, minus some. The sample has 330,000 or so clones, around 87% seen once; the top ten hold roughly 2%. The sample taken for sequencing was PBMCs or T cells enriched from blood (not recorded which). The receptor set was obtained from a man aged 40-50 years in a cohort exposed to, infected with or recovered from COVID-19 (not recorded which). Each CDR3 is given with its conserved first and last residue. A D gene is named only where the DNA matches it firmly. Clone size is not always given. Where it is, it says once, few, many or a class for expanded clones.

DNA	CDR3	D	size	V	J
TGTGCCAGCAGCTCCCGACAGTCCGGCTACACCTTC	CASSSRQSGYTF	.	.	TRBV5-6	TRBJ1-2
TGTGCCAGCAGCCTACAATCGTGGTCCTACAATGAGCAGTTCTTC	CASSLQSWSYNEQFF	.	.	TRBV7-8	TRBJ2-1
TGTGCCAGCCGCTTGACTCTGAACACTGAAGCTTTCTTT	CASRLTLNTEAFF	.	few	TRBV27	TRBJ1-1
TGTGCCAGTAGTATCGTCAGGGTTCGCAATCAGCCCCAGCATTTT	CASSIVRVRNQPQHF	.	.	TRBV19	TRBJ1-5
TGCGCCAGCAGGACAGGGGGATTGGCAACTAATGAAAAACTGTTTTTT	CASRTGGLATNEKLFF	TRBD1	.	TRBV5-1	TRBJ1-4
TGTGCCAGCAGCTTAGCCATAAAAGACAGGGGCCACGAGCAGTACTTC	CASSLAIKDRGHEQYF	TRBD1	.	TRBV7-9	TRBJ2-7
TGTGCCAGCAGTTTATTCCAGGGTGACACCGGGGAGCTGTTTTTT	CASSLFQGDTGELFF	.	.	TRBV27	TRBJ2-2
TGTGCCAGCTCACGGCCCGCGCTAGCCGGGGAGCTGTTTTTT	CASSRPALAGELFF	.	few	TRBV18	TRBJ2-2
TGTGCCAGCAGTTACTCGAGAGTCTCTGGAAACACCATATATTTT	CASSYSRVSGNTIYF	.	.	TRBV6-5	TRBJ1-3
TGTGCCAGCAGCTTAGCCCGACAGGGTGAAGCTTTCTTT	CASSLARQGEAFF	TRBD1	.	TRBV7-2	TRBJ1-1
TGTGCCAGCAGCCATGGGACTAGCCTTCAAGAGACCCAGTACTTC	CASSHGTSLQETQYF	TRBD2	few	TRBV11-1	TRBJ2-5
TGTGCCAGCAGTTGGGGTGGGGACATAAGCACAGATACGCAGTATTTT	CASSWGGDISTDTQYF	.	.	TRBV27	TRBJ2-3
TGTGCCAGCAGTCGACAGGGGGCGGGAGGCTACGAGCAGTACTTC	CASSRQGAGGYEQYF	TRBD1	.	TRBV6-5	TRBJ2-7
TGCGCCAGCAGCTACCAGGGACGGGAGGCAGATACGCAGTATTTT	CASSYQGREADTQYF	TRBD2	.	TRBV5-1	TRBJ2-3
TGCAGCGTGGGACAGGGGGCCGGGGAGCTGTTTTTT	CSVGQGAGELFF	TRBD1	once	TRBV29-1	TRBJ2-2
TGCGCCAGCCGGTTGGGACAGGGGTATGGTGGGGCCAACGTCCTGACTTTC	CASRLGQGYGGANVLTF	TRBD1	.	TRBV5-1	TRBJ2-6
TGTGCCAGCAGCTTAGGGAGCTCTGGAAACACCATATATTTT	CASSLGSSGNTIYF	.	.	TRBV7-9	TRBJ1-3
TGTGCCAGCAGCTTAGGGACAGGGAGGGTTTACGAGCAGTACTTC	CASSLGTGRVYEQYF	.	.	TRBV7-8	TRBJ2-7
TGTGCCAGCAGCGGCGGACAGGGCAGAAGCGAGCAGTACTTC	CASSGGQGRSEQYF	TRBD1	.	TRBV9	TRBJ2-7
TGTGCCAGCAGCTTAGGGGTATGGGGGGGCTACGAGCAGTACTTC	CASSLGVWGGYEQYF	TRBD2	.	TRBV7-2	TRBJ2-7
TGTGCCAGCGCTCCAGTTGGGGGGGCGCGCACTGAAGCTTTCTTT	CASAPVGGARTEAFF	.	.	TRBV28	TRBJ1-1
TGTGCCAGCAGCTTAGCGGGCAGGGGGCGCGACTATGGCTACACCTTC	CASSLAGRGRDYGYTF	TRBD1	.	TRBV7-9	TRBJ1-2
TGTGCCAGCAGTTTACAGAGCAATCAGCCCCAGCATTTT	CASSLQSNQPQHF	.	.	TRBV6-5	TRBJ1-5
TGTGCCAGCAGCCCCGCGGGGCTAAGCTCTGGAAACACCATATATTTT	CASSPAGLSSGNTIYF	.	.	TRBV7-6	TRBJ1-3
TGTGCCAGCAGTTACATCGGTCCTTTCTCTGGAAACACCATATATTTT	CASSYIGPFSGNTIYF	.	once	TRBV6-5	TRBJ1-3
TGTGCCAGCAGTCCCCGCCCCCAGGGGTACACTGAAGCTTTCTTT	CASSPRPQGYTEAFF	.	.	TRBV6-5	TRBJ1-1
TGCGCCAGCAGCTTTGGCCTAGCGGACAACCAAGAGACCCAGTACTTC	CASSFGLADNQETQYF	TRBD2	.	TRBV5-1	TRBJ2-5
TGTGCCAGCAGCTTCGGGGCGCAAGGGACAGAAAAACTGTTTTTT	CASSFGAQGTEKLFF	.	.	TRBV7-9	TRBJ1-4
TGTGCCAGCAGCCAGGGGGGTTGGACTGAAGCTTTCTTT	CASSQGGWTEAFF	.	few	TRBV3-1/TRBV3-2	TRBJ1-1
TGCGCCAGCAGCTTGACCGTGTTCCCCCTTACAGGGAACACCGGGGAGCTGTTTTTT	CASSLTVFPLTGNTGELFF	.	.	TRBV5-1	TRBJ2-2
TGTGCCAGCAGTTACCAAATGAGCTCCTACAATGAGCAGTTCTTC	CASSYQMSSYNEQFF	.	once	TRBV6-5	TRBJ2-1
TGCGCCAGCAGCCAAGTCGACCCCGCGGCTAGTTGGCGGGAGCAGTTCTTC	CASSQVDPAASWREQFF	.	.	TRBV4-1	TRBJ2-1
TGTGCCTGGAGCGAGATCGGGGATCAGCCCCAGCATTTT	CAWSEIGDQPQHF	.	.	TRBV30	TRBJ1-5
TGTGCCAGCAGTGAAGCCCCGGGGTACAACGAAAAACTGTTTTTT	CASSEAPGYNEKLFF	.	.	TRBV6-1	TRBJ1-4
TGTGCCAGCAGCTCACCTTTAGCGGGAGGGCCAACAGATACGCAGTATTTT	CASSSPLAGGPTDTQYF	TRBD2	.	TRBV11-2	TRBJ2-3
TGCGCCAGCAGTCTCACAGGGAGTGAAAAACTGTTTTTT	CASSLTGSEKLFF	.	.	TRBV4-1	TRBJ1-4
TGTGCCAGCAGCTTGGGGTTCGGGACAGCCTACGAGCAGTACTTC	CASSLGFGTAYEQYF	TRBD1	.	TRBV5-4	TRBJ2-7
TGCGCCAGCAAGGACAGGCCTGCAACTAATGAAAAACTGTTTTTT	CASKDRPATNEKLFF	TRBD1	.	TRBV5-1	TRBJ1-4
TGTGCCAGCAGCTTGGTGGGGAGAAGTAGCAATCAGCCCCAGCATTTT	CASSLVGRSSNQPQHF	.	.	TRBV5-6	TRBJ1-5
TGTGCCAGCAGCTTAGGGGGACTAGCGGGAGTTTATTTAGGCACAGATACGCAGTATTTT	CASSLGGLAGVYLGTDTQYF	TRBD2	.	TRBV7-6	TRBJ2-3
TGTGCCAGCAGCTCCTGGACAGGGGGGGGTGAGCAGTTCTTC	CASSSWTGGGEQFF	TRBD1	.	TRBV7-9	TRBJ2-1
TGTGCCAGCAGTTTCCTAGCGGGAGGGCGCAATGAGCAGTTCTTC	CASSFLAGGRNEQFF	TRBD2	.	TRBV27	TRBJ2-1
TGTGCCAGCAGCCGGACAGGGGATCATGAAAAACTGTTTTTT	CASSRTGDHEKLFF	TRBD1	.	TRBV7-9	TRBJ1-4
TGTGCCAGCAGTTACCTGGCAGGGGGGGAAGCTTTCTTT	CASSYLAGGEAFF	TRBD1	.	TRBV6-5	TRBJ1-1
TGTGCCAGCAGCCCTAGCACAGATACGCAGTATTTT	CASSPSTDTQYF	.	.	TRBV7-9	TRBJ2-3
TGCAGCGTTGAGGCAGCGGCTAGCACAGATACGCAGTATTTT	CSVEAAASTDTQYF	.	.	TRBV29-1	TRBJ2-3
TGTGCCAGCAGCTTACTACAGGGACGGGGTGGCTACACCTTC	CASSLLQGRGGYTF	.	.	TRBV5-4	TRBJ1-2
TGTGCCAGCAGCGTTGTTGGGCTTAGCGGGAGAGGGGATGAGCAGTTCTTC	CASSVVGLSGRGDEQFF	TRBD2	.	TRBV5-8	TRBJ2-1
TGTGCCAGCAGCGTGGGGGGAACAGGGAGAGAGCAGTACTTC	CASSVGGTGREQYF	.	.	TRBV5-4	TRBJ2-7
TGTGCCAGTTCCTACGGGCAGGGGACCTACAATGAGCAGTTCTTC	CASSYGQGTYNEQFF	.	.	TRBV19	TRBJ2-1
TGTGCCAGCAGCCAAGTAGCAGGGGCGGGCGACGAGCAGTACTTC	CASSQVAGAGDEQYF	.	once	TRBV3-1/TRBV3-2	TRBJ2-7
TGCGCCAGCAGCTCGGAAAGCGTAGATGGAAACACCATATATTTT	CASSSESVDGNTIYF	.	.	TRBV5-1	TRBJ1-3
TGCAGCGTTGACCCAAGCGGGACATCGCTTAACTATGGCTACACCTTC	CSVDPSGTSLNYGYTF	.	.	TRBV29-1	TRBJ1-2
TGTGCCAGCAGTTTGGGGCAGGGGAGCCAGCCCCAGCATTTT	CASSLGQGSQPQHF	.	.	TRBV28	TRBJ1-5
TGTGCCAGTAGTATGTTAAATACGCAGTATTTT	CASSMLNTQYF	.	.	TRBV19	TRBJ2-3